This T cell receptor beta chain was obtained from a study of T cell responses to AZD1222 COVID-19 vaccine. Findings and caveats of the study: Spike-spanning, vaccine-associated CD4 TCRs were dominant at 160-218 and 743-854. Repertoires were obtained only post-peak T cell response. Two AZD1222 doses significantly raised spike-specific TCR breadth and depth over controls.

Only in-frame clones appear in the TCRdb table, and some are missing; sequencing was by immunoSEQ multiplex PCR. The sample yields fewer than 180,000 clones, 92% seen once. Researchers grouped second doses given at about 4 or about 12 weeks into one pool. Concerning this clone: Its target is unknown.

V lost 8 bases and J lost 3, with 8 bases in between. CDR1 is LGHDT and CDR2 is YNNKEL in the germline V gene (reference sequence). The CDR3 is made up of 12 amino acids. The chain employs TRBV3-1 (or the pseudogene TRBV3-2) and TRBJ1-5; D not resolved. Material: peripheral blood, obtained 28 days after the second AZD1222 dose. This TCR came from an adult who received the AZD1222 COVID-19 vaccine. CDR3 region: CASGHYNQPQHF. The CDR3 nucleotides read TGTGCCAGCGGGCACTACAATCAGCCCCAGCATTTT.